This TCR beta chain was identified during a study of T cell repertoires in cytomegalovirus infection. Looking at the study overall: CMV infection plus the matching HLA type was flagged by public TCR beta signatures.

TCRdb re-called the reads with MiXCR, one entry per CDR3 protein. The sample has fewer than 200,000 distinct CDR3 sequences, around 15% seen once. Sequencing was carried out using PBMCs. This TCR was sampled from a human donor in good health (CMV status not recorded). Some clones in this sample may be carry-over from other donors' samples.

CDR3 nucleotides: TGTGCCAGCAGGATCAGCGGGGGGTCCTACAATGAGCAGTTCTTC. It encodes CASRISGGSYNEQFF. The rearrangement uses TRBV12-3 or TRBV12-4 and TRBJ2-1; 9 positions match TRBD2. Trimming took 6 bases from V and 1 from J; bases not matched to a gene: 4. This CDR3 is built from 15 residues.